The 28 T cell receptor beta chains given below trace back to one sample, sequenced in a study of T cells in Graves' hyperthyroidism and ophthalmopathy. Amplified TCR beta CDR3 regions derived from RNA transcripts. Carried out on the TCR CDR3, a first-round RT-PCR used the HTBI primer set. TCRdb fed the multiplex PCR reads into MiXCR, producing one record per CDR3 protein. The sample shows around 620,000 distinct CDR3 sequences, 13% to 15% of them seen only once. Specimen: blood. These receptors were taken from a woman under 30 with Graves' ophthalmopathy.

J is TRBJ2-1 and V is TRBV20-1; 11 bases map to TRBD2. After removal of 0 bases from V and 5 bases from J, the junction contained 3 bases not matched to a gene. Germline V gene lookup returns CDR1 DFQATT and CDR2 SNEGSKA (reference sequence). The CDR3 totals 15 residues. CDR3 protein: CSARDRLAGHNEQFF. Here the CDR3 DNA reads TGCAGTGCTAGAGATAGACTAGCGGGGCACAATGAGCAGTTCTTC.

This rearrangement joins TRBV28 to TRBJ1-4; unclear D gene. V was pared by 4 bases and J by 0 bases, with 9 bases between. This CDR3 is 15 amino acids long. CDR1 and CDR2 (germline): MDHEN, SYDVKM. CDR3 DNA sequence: TGTGCCAGCAGTTCTGCTAGGGCAACTAATGAAAAACTGTTTTTT. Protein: CASSSARATNEKLFF.

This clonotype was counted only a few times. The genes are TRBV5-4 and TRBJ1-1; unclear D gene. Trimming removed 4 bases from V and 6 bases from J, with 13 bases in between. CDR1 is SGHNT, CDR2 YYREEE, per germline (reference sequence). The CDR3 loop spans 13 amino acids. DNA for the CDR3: TGTGCCAGCAGCGTAGGACGGGTAGCTGAAGCTTTCTTT. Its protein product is CASSVGRVAEAFF.

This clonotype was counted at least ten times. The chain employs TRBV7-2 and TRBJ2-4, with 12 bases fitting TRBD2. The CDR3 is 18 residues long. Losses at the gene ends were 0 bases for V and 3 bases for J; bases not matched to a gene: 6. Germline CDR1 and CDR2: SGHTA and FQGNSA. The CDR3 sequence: CASSLATSGSWGKNIQYF. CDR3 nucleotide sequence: TGTGCCAGCAGCTTAGCGACTAGCGGGAGCTGGGGCAAAAACATTCAGTACTTC.

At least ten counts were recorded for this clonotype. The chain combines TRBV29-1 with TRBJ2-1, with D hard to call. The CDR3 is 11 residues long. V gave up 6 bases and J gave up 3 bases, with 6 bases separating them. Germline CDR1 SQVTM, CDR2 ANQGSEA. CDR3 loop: CSVLSYNEQFF. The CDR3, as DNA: TGCAGCGTCCTTAGCTACAATGAGCAGTTCTTC.

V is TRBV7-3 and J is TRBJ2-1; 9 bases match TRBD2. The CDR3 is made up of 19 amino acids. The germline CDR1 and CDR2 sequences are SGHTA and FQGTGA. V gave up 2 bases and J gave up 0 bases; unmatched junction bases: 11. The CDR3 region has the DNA TGTGCCAGCAGCTTATCGGGACTAGCAAATCCGAGCTCCTACAATGAGCAGTTCTTC. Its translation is CASSLSGLANPSSYNEQFF.

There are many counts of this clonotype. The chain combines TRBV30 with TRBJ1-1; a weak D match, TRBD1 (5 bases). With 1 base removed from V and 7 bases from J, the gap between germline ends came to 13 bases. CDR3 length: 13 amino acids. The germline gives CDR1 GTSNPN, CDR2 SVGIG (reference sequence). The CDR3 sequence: CAWSAGPGLEAFF. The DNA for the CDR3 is TGTGCCTGGAGTGCGGGGCCAGGGCTTGAAGCTTTCTTT.

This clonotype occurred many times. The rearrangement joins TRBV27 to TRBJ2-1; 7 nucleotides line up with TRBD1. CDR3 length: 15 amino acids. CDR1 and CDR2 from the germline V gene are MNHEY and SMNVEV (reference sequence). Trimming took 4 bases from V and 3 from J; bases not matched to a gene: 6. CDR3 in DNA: TGTGCCAGCAGTTGGTTAGGGGGCGGCTACAATGAGCAGTTCTTC. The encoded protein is CASSWLGGGYNEQFF.

CDR3 sequence: CASSRQDRVLRGYTF. The DNA of the CDR3 is TGTGCCAGCAGTCGACAGGACAGGGTCCTACGGGGCTACACCTTC. This chain connects TRBV12-3 or TRBV12-4 to TRBJ1-2; 8 nucleotides line up with TRBD1. The CDR3 is 15 residues long. Trimming took 5 bases from V and 8 from J; bases not matched to a gene: 13.

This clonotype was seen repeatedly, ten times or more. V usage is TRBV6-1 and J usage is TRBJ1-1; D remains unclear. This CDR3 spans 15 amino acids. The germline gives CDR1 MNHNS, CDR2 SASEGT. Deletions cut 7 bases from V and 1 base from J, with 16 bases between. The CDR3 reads CASTKKSGGNTEAFF. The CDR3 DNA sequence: TGTGCCAGCACCAAAAAGTCCGGTGGGAACACTGAAGCTTTCTTT.

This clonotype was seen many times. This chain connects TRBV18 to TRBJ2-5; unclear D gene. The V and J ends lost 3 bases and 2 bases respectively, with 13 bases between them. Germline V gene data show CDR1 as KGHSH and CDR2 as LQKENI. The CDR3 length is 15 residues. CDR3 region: CASSPIYQEQETQYF. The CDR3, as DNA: TGTGCCAGCTCACCCATATATCAAGAGCAAGAGACCCAGTACTTC.

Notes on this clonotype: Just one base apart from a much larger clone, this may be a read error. The CDR3 region is CASSQEAVTGVAEAQYF. The CDR3 nucleotides read TGTGCCAGCAGCCAAGAGGCAGTGACAGGGGTTGCAGAGGCCCAGTACTTC. J is TRBJ2-5 and V is TRBV3-1; 8 positions match TRBD1. Germline V gene data show CDR1 as LGHDT and CDR2 as YNNKEL (reference sequence). The CDR3 totals 17 residues.

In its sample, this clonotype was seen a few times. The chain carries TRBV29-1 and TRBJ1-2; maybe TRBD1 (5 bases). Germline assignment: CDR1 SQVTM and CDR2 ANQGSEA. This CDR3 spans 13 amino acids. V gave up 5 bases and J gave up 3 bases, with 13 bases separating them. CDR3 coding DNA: TGCAGCGTTTGGGAGGGGCAGTACTATGGCTACACCTTC. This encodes CSVWEGQYYGYTF. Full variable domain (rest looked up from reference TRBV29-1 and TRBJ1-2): SAVISQKPSRDICQRGTSLTIQCQVDSQVTMMFWYRQQPGQSLTLIATANQGSEATYESGFVIDKFPISRPNLTFSTLTVSNMSPEDSSIYLCSVWEGQYYGYTFGSGTRLTVV.

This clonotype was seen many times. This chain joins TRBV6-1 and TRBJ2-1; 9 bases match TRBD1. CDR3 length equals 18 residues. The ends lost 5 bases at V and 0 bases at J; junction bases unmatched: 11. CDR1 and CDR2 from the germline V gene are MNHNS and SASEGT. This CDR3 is CASSSGTGTQSSYNEQFF. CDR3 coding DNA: TGTGCCAGCAGTTCCGGGACAGGGACTCAGAGCTCCTACAATGAGCAGTTCTTC.

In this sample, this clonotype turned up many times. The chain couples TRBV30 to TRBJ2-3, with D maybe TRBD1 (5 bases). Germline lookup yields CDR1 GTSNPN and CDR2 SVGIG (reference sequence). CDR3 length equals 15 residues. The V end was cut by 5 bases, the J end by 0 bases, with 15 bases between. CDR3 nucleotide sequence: TGTGCCTGGGCAACCCCGACAGCTAGCACAGATACGCAGTATTTT. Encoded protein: CAWATPTASTDTQYF.

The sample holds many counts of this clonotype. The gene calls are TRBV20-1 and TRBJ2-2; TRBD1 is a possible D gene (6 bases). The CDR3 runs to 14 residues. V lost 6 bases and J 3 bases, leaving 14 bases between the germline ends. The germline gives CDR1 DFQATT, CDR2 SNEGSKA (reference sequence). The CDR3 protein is CSAPNRVHTGELFF. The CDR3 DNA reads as TGCAGTGCCCCGAACAGGGTGCACACCGGGGAGCTGTTTTTT.

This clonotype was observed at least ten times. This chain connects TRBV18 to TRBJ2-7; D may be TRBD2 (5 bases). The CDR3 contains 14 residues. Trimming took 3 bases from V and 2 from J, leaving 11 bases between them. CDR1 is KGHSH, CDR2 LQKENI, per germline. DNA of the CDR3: TGTGCCAGCTCACCGCCCGACGGGACCTACGAGCAGTACTTC. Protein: CASSPPDGTYEQYF.

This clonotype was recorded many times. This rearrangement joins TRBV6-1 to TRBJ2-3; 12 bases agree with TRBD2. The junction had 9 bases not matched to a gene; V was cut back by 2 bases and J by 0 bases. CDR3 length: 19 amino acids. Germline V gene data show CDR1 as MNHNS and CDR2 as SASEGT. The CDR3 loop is CASSESSGRAPSSTDTQYF. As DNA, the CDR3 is TGTGCCAGCAGTGAATCTAGCGGGAGGGCCCCATCTAGCACAGATACGCAGTATTTT.

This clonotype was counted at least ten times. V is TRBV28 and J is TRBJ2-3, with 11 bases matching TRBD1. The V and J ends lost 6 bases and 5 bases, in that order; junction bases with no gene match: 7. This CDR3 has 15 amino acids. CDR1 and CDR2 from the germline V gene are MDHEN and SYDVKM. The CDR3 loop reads CASSSGGQGGDTQYF. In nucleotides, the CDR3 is TGTGCCAGCAGCTCCGGGGGACAGGGGGGAGATACGCAGTATTTT.

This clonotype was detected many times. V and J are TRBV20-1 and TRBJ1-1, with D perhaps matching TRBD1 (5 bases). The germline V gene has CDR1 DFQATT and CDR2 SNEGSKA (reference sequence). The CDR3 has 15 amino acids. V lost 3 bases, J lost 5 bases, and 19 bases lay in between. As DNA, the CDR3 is TGCAGTGCTAGCGACAGTTTAAAGGGAGGGACTGAAGCTTTCTTT. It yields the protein CSASDSLKGGTEAFF.

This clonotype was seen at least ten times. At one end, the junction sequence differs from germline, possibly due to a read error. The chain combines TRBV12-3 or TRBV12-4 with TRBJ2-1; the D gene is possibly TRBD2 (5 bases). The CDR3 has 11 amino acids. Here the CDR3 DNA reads TGTGCCAGCAGTCTAGCTCTTGAGCAGTTCTTC. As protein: CASSLALEQFF.

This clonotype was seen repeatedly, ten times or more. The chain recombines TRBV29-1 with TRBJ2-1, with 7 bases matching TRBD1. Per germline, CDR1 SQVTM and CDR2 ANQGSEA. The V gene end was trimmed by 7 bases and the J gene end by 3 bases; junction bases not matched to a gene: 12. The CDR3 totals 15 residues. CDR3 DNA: TGCAGCGCCTCAGGTGTGGCAGGGGGCTACAATGAGCAGTTCTTC. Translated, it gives CSASGVAGGYNEQFF.

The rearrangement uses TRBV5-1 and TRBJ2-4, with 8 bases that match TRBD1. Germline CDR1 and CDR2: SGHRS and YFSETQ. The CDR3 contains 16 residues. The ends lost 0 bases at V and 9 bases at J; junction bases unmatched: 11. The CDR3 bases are TGCGCCAGCAGCTTGGCGCAGGGGGCTGGGGGAGGCATTCAGTACTTC. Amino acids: CASSLAQGAGGGIQYF.

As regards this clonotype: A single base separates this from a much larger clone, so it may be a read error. The CDR3 DNA reads as TGTGCCAGCAGCCCCGGCTCTAGGTATTCGGGAGATGAGCAGTACTTC. Protein product: CASSPGSRYSGDEQYF. J is TRBJ2-7 and V is TRBV7-9, with D perhaps TRBD2 (6 bases). CDR1 SEHNR and CDR2 FQNEAQ come from the germline V gene (reference sequence). The CDR3 sequence is 16 residues long. The V end lost 5 bases, the J end lost 7 bases, and 24 bases lay between the germline ends.

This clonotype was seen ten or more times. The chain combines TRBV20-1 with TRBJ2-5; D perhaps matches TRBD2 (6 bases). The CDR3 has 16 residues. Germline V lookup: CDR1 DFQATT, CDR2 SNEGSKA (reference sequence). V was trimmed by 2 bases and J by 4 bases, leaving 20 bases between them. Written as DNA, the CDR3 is TGCAGTGCTAGAACTGTCCTAGCGAGGTTAGGAGAGACCCAGTACTTC. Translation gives CSARTVLARLGETQYF.

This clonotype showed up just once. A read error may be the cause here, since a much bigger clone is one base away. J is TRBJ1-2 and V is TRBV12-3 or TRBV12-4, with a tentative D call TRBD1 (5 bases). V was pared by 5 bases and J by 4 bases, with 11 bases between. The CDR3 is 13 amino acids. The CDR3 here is CASSPWGLYGYTF. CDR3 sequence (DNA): TGTGCCAGCAGTCCGTGGGGCCTCTATGGCTACACCTTC.

The CDR3 sequence: CASSLILLAGPSTDTQYF. DNA of the CDR3: TGTGCCAGCAGCTTAATTCTGCTAGCGGGACCCTCCACAGATACGCAGTATTTT. This sequence joins TRBV7-9 and TRBJ2-3; 9 nucleotides match TRBD2. The CDR3 consists of 18 residues. Trimming removed 2 bases from V and 2 bases from J; junction bases left unmatched: 11. Germline values: CDR1 SEHNR, CDR2 FQNEAQ (reference sequence).

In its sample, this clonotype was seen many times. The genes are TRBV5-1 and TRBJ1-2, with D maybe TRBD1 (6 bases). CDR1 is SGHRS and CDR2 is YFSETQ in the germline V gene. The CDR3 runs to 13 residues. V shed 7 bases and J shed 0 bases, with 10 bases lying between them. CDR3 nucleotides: TGCGCCAGCCGGGGACACCCTAACTATGGCTACACCTTC. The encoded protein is CASRGHPNYGYTF.